These 12 T cell receptor beta chains were sequenced from one sample in a study of shared clonotypes between healthy human individuals. Repertoires were generated with immunoSEQ multiplex PCR, while TCRdb's copy carries only in-frame clones and drops some. This sample carries millions of clones, just over 90% of them seen once, and the ten largest clones take over 0.12%. Sequencing used naive CD4+ T cells sorted from blood. Indicated subset: CD45RA+ positively selected. The receptors derive from a man between 18 and 29 years old in good health.

V and J are TRBV2 and TRBJ2-1; perhaps TRBD2 as D (6 bases). This CDR3 comprises 14 residues. V was pared by 6 bases and J by 9 bases, with 18 bases between. CDR1 is SNHLY and CDR2 is FYNNEI in the germline V gene. The CDR3 coding sequence is TGTGCCAGCAGGAAGAGCGAGGTGCGGGGTGAGCAGTTCTTC. Translating gives CASRKSEVRGEQFF.

This chain connects TRBV5-1 to TRBJ2-1; the match to TRBD2 covers 10 bases. The J segment lost 6 bases and the V segment lost 0 bases, leaving 6 bases of the junction unmatched. There are 16 residues in the CDR3. In germline, CDR1 is SGHRS, CDR2 YFSETQ. As DNA, the CDR3 is TGCGCCAGCAGCTTGGGGGGACTAGCGACACTCAATGAGCAGTTCTTC. Translation gives CASSLGGLATLNEQFF.

This clone showed up just a few times. The chain carries TRBV18 and TRBJ2-7; D gene uncertain. The CDR3 sequence is 15 residues long. Germline CDR1 is KGHSH and CDR2 is LQKENI. V lost 5 bases and J lost 4, with 18 bases in between. This CDR3 reads CASSSPASPAYEQYF. The CDR3 DNA reads TGTGCCAGCTCATCCCCGGCGAGCCCGGCGTACGAGCAGTACTTC.

This chain links TRBV7-9 with TRBJ2-5, with D perhaps matching TRBD1 (6 bases). V lost 2 bases to trimming and J lost 4 bases, with 17 bases between them. The CDR3 totals 16 residues. Germline CDR1 and CDR2: SEHNR and FQNEAQ (reference sequence). The CDR3: CASSLLEAGVGETQYF. CDR3 sequence (DNA): TGTGCCAGCAGCTTATTGGAGGCAGGGGTGGGAGAGACCCAGTACTTC. The full variable domain, with the rest looked up from reference TRBV7-9 and TRBJ2-5, is DTGVSQNPRHKITKRGQNVTFRCDPISEHNRLYWYRQTLGQGPEFLTYFQNEAQLEKSRLLSDRFSAERPKGSFSTLEIQRTEQGDSAMYLCASSLLEAGVGETQYFGPGTRLLVL.

The V and J genes are TRBV5-1 and TRBJ1-3; D gene ambiguous. The CDR3 sequence is 14 residues long. V was shortened by 0 bases and J by 1 base, with 5 bases between the two germline ends. The germline gives CDR1 SGHRS, CDR2 YFSETQ. The CDR3 DNA follows: TGCGCCAGCAGCTTGGATCATTCTGGAAACACCATATATTTT. Its translation: CASSLDHSGNTIYF. The full variable domain, with the rest looked up from reference TRBV5-1 and TRBJ1-3, is KAGVTQTPRYLIKTRGQQVTLSCSPISGHRSVSWYQQTPGQGLQFLFEYFSETQRNKGNFPGRFSGRQFSNSRSEMNVSTLELGDSALYLCASSLDHSGNTIYFGEGSWLTVV.

This clone was counted a few times. Other DNA sequences in the sample encode the same CDR3. The V call is TRBV6-5, the J call TRBJ1-2; D perhaps matches TRBD1 (6 bases). Germline V gene data show CDR1 as MNHEY and CDR2 as SVGAGI. Trimming stripped 2 bases from V and 6 bases from J, with 10 bases between. The CDR3 runs to 13 residues. This CDR3 is CASSYTRGNGYTF. The CDR3 bases are TGTGCCAGCAGTTACACCAGGGGAAATGGCTACACCTTC.

The chain recombines TRBV7-3 with TRBJ1-1, with 12 nucleotides matching TRBD1. The germline gives CDR1 SGHTA, CDR2 FQGTGA. Losses at the gene ends were 1 base for V and 4 bases for J; bases not matched to a gene: 10. This CDR3 spans 18 amino acids. The CDR3 reads CASSLIPGTGGFITEAFF. CDR3 nucleotide sequence: TGTGCCAGCAGCTTAATCCCCGGGACAGGGGGCTTTATCACTGAAGCTTTCTTT.

This clone was picked up one time. This chain connects TRBV5-1 to TRBJ2-4; 13 nucleotides line up with TRBD2. The CDR3 consists of 17 residues. Germline CDR1 is SGHRS and CDR2 is YFSETQ. V lost 4 bases and J lost 1; bases outside the gene matches: 5. Written as DNA, the CDR3 is TGCGCCAGCAGCCCCGGACTAGCGGGGGCCGCCAAAAACATTCAGTACTTC. It codes for CASSPGLAGAAKNIQYF.

The V and J genes are TRBV6-1 and TRBJ2-6; 7 nucleotides agree with TRBD2. This CDR3 is built from 17 residues. V shed 4 bases, J shed 0 bases, and the junction held 6 bases outside the gene matches. Germline V gene lookup returns CDR1 MNHNS and CDR2 SASEGT. CDR3 nucleotides: TGTGCCAGCAGTGGGATAGCGGGCAGCTCTGGGGCCAACGTCCTGACTTTC. It codes for CASSGIAGSSGANVLTF.

The chain recombines TRBV30 with TRBJ2-7; TRBD2 might be the D (6 bases). Deletions cut 2 bases from V and 5 bases from J, with 16 bases between. CDR3 length: 14 residues. The germline V gene has CDR1 GTSNPN and CDR2 SVGIG (reference sequence). The CDR3 protein is CAWSPRRGFNEQYF. As DNA, the CDR3 is TGTGCCTGGAGTCCAAGACGGGGGTTCAACGAGCAGTACTTC. Full variable domain (outside the CDR3, taken from reference TRBV30 and TRBJ2-7): SQTIHQWPATLVQPVGSPLSLECTVEGTSNPNLYWYRQAAGRGLQLLFYSVGIGQISSEVPQNLSASRPQDRQFILSSKKLLLSDSGFYLCAWSPRRGFNEQYFGPGTRLTVT.

A single count supports this clone. CDR3 in amino acids: CASSLDFASEQYF. CDR3 in DNA: TGTGCCAGCAGCTTAGATTTTGCCTCCGAGCAGTACTTC. The V call is TRBV7-8, the J call TRBJ2-7; D gene unclear. The CDR3 sequence is 13 residues long. The V gene lost 1 base and the J gene lost 6 bases, with 10 bases spanning the gap. The germline gives CDR1 SGHVS, CDR2 FQNEAQ.

This rearrangement joins TRBV10-1 to TRBJ2-7; the match to TRBD1 covers 8 bases. Germline V CDR1 and CDR2: WNHNN, SYGVQD (reference sequence). V lost 4 bases and J lost 2; bases outside the gene matches: 4. This CDR3 region has 14 residues. The CDR3 coding sequence is TGCGCCAGCAGTGCCGGGACAGGAGCCTACGAGCAGTACTTC. Protein sequence: CASSAGTGAYEQYF.